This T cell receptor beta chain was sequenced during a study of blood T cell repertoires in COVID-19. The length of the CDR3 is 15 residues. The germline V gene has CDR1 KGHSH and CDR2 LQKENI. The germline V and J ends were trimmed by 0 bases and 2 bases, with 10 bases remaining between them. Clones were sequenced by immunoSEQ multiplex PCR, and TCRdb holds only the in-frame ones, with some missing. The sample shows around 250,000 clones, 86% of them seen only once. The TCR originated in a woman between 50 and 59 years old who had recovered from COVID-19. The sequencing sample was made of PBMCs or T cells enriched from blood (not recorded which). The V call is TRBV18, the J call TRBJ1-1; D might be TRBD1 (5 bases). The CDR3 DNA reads TGTGCCAGCTCACCACCGCAGGGAGGTAACACTGAAGCTTTCTTT. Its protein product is CASSPPQGGNTEAFF.